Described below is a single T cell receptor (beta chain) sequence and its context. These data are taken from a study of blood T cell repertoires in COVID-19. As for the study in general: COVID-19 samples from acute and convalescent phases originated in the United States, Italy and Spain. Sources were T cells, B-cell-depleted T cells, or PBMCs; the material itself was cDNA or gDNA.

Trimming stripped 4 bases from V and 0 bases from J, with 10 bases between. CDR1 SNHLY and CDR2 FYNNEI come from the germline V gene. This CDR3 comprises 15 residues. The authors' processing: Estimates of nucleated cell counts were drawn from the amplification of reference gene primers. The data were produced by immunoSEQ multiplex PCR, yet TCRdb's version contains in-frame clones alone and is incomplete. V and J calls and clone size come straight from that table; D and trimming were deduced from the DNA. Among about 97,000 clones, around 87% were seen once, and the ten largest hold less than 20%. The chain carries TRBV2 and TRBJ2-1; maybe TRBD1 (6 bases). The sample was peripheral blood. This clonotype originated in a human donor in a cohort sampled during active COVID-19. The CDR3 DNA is TGTGCCAGCAGTGTTTCAGGGGTCTCCTACAATGAGCAGTTCTTC. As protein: CASSVSGVSYNEQFF.